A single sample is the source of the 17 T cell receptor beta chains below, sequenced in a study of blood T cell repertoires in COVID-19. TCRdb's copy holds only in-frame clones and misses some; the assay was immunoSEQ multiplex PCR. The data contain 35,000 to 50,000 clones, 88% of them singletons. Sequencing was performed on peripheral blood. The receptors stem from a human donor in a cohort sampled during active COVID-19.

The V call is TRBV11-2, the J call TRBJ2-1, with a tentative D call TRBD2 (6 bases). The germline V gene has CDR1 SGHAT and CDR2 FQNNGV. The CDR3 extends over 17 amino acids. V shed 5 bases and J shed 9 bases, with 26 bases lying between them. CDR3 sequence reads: CASSPSPRDSGRGEQFF. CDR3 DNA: TGTGCCAGCAGCCCTTCACCCCGGGACTCGGGTAGGGGTGAGCAGTTCTTC.

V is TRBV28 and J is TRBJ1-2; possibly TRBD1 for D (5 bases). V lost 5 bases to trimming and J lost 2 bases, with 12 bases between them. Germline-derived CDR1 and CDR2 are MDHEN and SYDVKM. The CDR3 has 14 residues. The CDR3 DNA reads TGTGCCAGCAGTCCCCCGGAGGGGAACTATGGCTACACCTTC. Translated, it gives CASSPPEGNYGYTF.

The CDR3 region has the DNA TGTGCCAGTAGTAAATCAGGCTACTCCACAGATACGCAGTATTTT. Translated: CASSKSGYSTDTQYF. The chain recombines TRBV19 with TRBJ2-3; the D is unclear. The V gene's germline CDR1 is LNHDA and CDR2 SQIVND (reference sequence). The CDR3 totals 15 residues. Trimming shortened V by 4 bases and J by 2 bases, and 13 bases separated the two germline ends.

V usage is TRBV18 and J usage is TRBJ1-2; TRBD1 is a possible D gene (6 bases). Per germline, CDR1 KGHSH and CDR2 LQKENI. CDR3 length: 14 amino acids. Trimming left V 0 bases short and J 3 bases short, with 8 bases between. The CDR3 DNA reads TGTGCCAGCTCACCACCGCACAGGGACTATGGCTACACCTTC. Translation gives CASSPPHRDYGYTF.

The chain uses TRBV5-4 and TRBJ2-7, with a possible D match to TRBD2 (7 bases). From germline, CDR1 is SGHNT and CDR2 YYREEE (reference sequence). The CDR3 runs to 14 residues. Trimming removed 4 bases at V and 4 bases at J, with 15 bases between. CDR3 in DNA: TGTGCCAGCAGCGGGGGGGCATCGGGATACGAGCAGTACTTC. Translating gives CASSGGASGYEQYF.

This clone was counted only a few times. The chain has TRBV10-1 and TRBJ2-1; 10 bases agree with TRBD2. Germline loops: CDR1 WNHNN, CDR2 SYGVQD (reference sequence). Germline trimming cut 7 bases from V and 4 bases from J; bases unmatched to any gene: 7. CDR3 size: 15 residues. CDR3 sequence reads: CASNIPSGSYNEQFF. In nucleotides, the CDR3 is TGCGCCAGCAACATCCCTAGCGGGAGTTACAATGAGCAGTTCTTC.

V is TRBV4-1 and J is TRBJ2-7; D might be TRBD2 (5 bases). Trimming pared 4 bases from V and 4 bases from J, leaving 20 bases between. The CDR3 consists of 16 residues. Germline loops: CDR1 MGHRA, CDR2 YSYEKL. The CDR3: CASSLNLWGDGYEQYF. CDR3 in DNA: TGCGCCAGCAGCCTGAATCTGTGGGGAGATGGATACGAGCAGTACTTC.

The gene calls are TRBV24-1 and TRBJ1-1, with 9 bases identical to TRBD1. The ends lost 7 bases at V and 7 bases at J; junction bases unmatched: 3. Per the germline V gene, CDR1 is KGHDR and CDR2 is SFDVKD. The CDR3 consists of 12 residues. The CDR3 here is CATSRTGVEAFF. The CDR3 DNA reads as TGTGCCACCAGCAGGACAGGGGTTGAAGCTTTCTTT.

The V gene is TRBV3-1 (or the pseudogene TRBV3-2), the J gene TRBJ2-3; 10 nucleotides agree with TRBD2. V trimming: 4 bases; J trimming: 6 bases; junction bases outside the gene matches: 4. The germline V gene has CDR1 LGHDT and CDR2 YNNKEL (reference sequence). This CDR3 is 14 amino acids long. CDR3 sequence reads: CASSPRAGGDTQYF. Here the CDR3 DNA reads TGTGCCAGCAGCCCCAGAGCGGGAGGGGATACGCAGTATTTT.

CDR3 amino acids: CASSLGLETF. CDR3 bases: TGCGCCAGCAGCTTGGGGCTAGAAACCTTC. The genes are TRBV5-1 and TRBJ1-2; D gene uncertain. Trimming left V 0 bases short and J 14 bases short, with 8 bases between. There are 10 residues in the CDR3. CDR1 SGHRS and CDR2 YFSETQ come from the germline V gene.

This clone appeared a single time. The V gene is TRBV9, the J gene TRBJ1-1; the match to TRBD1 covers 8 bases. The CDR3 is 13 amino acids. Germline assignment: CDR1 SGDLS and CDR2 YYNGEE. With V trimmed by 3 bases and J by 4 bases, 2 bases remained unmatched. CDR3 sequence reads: CASSETGGTEAFF. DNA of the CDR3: TGTGCCAGCAGCGAAACAGGGGGCACTGAAGCTTTCTTT.

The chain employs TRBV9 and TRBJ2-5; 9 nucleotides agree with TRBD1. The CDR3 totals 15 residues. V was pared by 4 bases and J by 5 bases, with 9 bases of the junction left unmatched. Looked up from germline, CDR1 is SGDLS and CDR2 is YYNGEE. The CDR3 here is CASSTHRGLGETQYF. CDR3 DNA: TGTGCCAGCAGCACCCACAGGGGGCTTGGGGAGACCCAGTACTTC. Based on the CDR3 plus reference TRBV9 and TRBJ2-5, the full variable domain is DSGVTQTPKHLITATGQRVTLRCSPRSGDLSVYWYQQSLDQGLQFLIQYYNGEERAKGNILERFSAQQFPDLHSELNLSSLELGDSALYFCASSTHRGLGETQYFGPGTRLLVL.

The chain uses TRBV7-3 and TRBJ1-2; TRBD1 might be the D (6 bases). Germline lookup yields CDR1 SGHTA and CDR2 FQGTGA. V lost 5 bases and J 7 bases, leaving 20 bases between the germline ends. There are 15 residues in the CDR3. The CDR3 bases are TGTGCCAGCAGCCCCCAGACAGGTTCTCGTATTGGCTACACCTTC. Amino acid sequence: CASSPQTGSRIGYTF. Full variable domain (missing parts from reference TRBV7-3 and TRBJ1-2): GAGVSQTPSNKVTEKGKYVELRCDPISGHTALYWYRQSLGQGPEFLIYFQGTGAADDSGLPNDRFFAVRPEGSVSTLKIQRTERGDSAVYLCASSPQTGSRIGYTFGSGTRLTVV.

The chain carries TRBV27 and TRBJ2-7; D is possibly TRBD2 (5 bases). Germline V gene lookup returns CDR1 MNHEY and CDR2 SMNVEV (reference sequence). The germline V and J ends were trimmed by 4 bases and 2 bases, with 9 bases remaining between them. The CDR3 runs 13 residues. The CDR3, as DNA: TGTGCCAGCAGTTCGGGGTTAGCCTACGAGCAGTACTTC. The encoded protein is CASSSGLAYEQYF.

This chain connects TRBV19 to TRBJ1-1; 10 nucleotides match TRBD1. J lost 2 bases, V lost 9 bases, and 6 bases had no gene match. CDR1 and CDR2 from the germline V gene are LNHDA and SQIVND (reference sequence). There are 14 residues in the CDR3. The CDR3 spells CASRTTGGNTEAFF. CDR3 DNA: TGTGCCAGCAGAACGACAGGGGGCAACACTGAAGCTTTCTTT.

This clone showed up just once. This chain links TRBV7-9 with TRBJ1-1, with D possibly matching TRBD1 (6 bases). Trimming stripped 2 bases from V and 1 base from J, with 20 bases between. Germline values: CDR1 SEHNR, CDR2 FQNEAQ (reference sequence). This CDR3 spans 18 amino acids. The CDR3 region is CASSLWGGNRERNTEAFF. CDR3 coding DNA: TGTGCCAGCAGCTTATGGGGGGGAAACAGGGAACGGAACACTGAAGCTTTCTTT.

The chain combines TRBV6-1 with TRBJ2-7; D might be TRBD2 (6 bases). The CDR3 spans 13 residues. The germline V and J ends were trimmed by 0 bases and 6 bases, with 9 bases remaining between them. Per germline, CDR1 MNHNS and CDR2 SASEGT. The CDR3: CASSEAPGVEQYF. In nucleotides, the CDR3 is TGTGCCAGCAGTGAAGCTCCGGGGGTCGAGCAGTACTTC.